These T cell receptor beta chains were read from a single sample in a study of T cell responses to AZD1222 COVID-19 vaccine. Sequenced by immunoSEQ multiplex PCR; TCRdb stores in-frame clones only, minus some. This sample yields some 110,000 clones, of which more than 80% are seen a single time; 4.4% belongs to the top ten. Source: peripheral blood, taken 28 days after the second AZD1222 dose. The source of these receptors is an adult who received the AZD1222 COVID-19 vaccine. CDR3s include the opening cysteine and the closing phenylalanine or tryptophan. A D gene is named only where the DNA matches it firmly. Where a row states a size, it is once, few, many or the class of an expanded clone; other rows omit it.

v_gene: TRBV28
j_gene: TRBJ1-4
abundance: once
d_gene: TRBD1
CDR3aa: CASSRRQGAPEKLFF
CDR3nt: TGTGCCAGCAGTCGGCGACAGGGGGCGCCTGAAAAACTGTTTTTT

v_gene: TRBV6-6
j_gene: TRBJ1-2
abundance: NA
d_gene: NA
CDR3aa: CASSYEAGASGYTF
CDR3nt: TGTGCCAGCAGTTACGAGGCAGGGGCGTCCGGCTACACCTTC

v_gene: TRBV7-2
j_gene: TRBJ1-6
abundance: NA
d_gene: NA
CDR3aa: CASSPGDVGGGSPLHF
CDR3nt: TGTGCCAGCAGCCCCGGGGACGTGGGTGGGGGTTCACCCCTCCACTTT

v_gene: TRBV4-1
j_gene: TRBJ2-3
abundance: NA
d_gene: TRBD2
CDR3aa: CASSQGDYGGDTQYF
CDR3nt: TGCGCCAGCAGCCAGGGGGACTATGGAGGTGATACGCAGTATTTT

v_gene: TRBV19
j_gene: TRBJ2-1
abundance: NA
d_gene: TRBD2
CDR3aa: CASSIREGLAGGAREQFF
CDR3nt: TGTGCCAGTAGTATAAGGGAAGGACTAGCGGGGGGAGCTCGGGAGCAGTTCTTC

v_gene: TRBV18
j_gene: TRBJ1-1
abundance: NA
d_gene: NA
CDR3aa: CASSYREGTEAFF
CDR3nt: TGTGCCAGCTCATACAGGGAGGGGACTGAAGCTTTCTTT

v_gene: TRBV9
j_gene: TRBJ2-1
abundance: once
d_gene: NA
CDR3aa: CASSSGGGSIYNEQFF
CDR3nt: TGTGCCAGCAGCTCTGGGGGGGGCTCAATTTACAATGAGCAGTTCTTC

v_gene: TRBV7-9
j_gene: TRBJ1-2
abundance: NA
d_gene: NA
CDR3aa: CASSLDLRSQINYGYTF
CDR3nt: TGTGCCAGCAGCTTAGATTTGAGGTCGCAGATTAACTATGGCTACACCTTC

v_gene: TRBV4-2
j_gene: TRBJ1-4
abundance: NA
d_gene: NA
CDR3aa: CASSQARDTTNEKLFF
CDR3nt: TGTGCCAGCAGCCAAGCGCGGGACACAACTAATGAAAAACTGTTTTTT

v_gene: TRBV29-1
j_gene: TRBJ1-5
abundance: NA
d_gene: NA
CDR3aa: CSVEEWWGQPQHF
CDR3nt: TGCAGCGTCGAAGAGTGGTGGGGTCAGCCCCAGCATTTT

v_gene: TRBV20-1
j_gene: TRBJ2-4
abundance: NA
d_gene: NA
CDR3aa: CSASRAEARNIQYF
CDR3nt: TGCAGTGCTAGTCGGGCAGAAGCCAGGAACATTCAGTACTTC

v_gene: TRBV11-2
j_gene: TRBJ1-6
abundance: NA
d_gene: TRBD1
CDR3aa: CASSLDWGTVTSPLHF
CDR3nt: TGTGCCAGCAGCTTAGACTGGGGGACAGTCACCTCACCCCTCCACTTT

v_gene: TRBV4-1
j_gene: TRBJ1-6
abundance: NA
d_gene: NA
CDR3aa: CASSQESVGVYNSPLHF
CDR3nt: TGCGCCAGCAGCCAAGAATCGGTTGGTGTTTATAATTCACCCCTCCACTTT

v_gene: TRBV5-4
j_gene: TRBJ2-1
abundance: NA
d_gene: NA
CDR3aa: CASSRGNEQFF
CDR3nt: TGTGCCAGCAGCCGAGGGAATGAGCAGTTCTTC

v_gene: TRBV6-5
j_gene: TRBJ1-5
abundance: NA
d_gene: NA
CDR3aa: CASSPDRDSNQPQHF
CDR3nt: TGTGCCAGCAGCCCGGACAGAGATAGCAATCAGCCCCAGCATTTT

v_gene: TRBV29-1
j_gene: TRBJ2-7
abundance: NA
d_gene: TRBD1
CDR3aa: CSVSGQGVEQYF
CDR3nt: TGCAGCGTCTCCGGACAGGGGGTCGAGCAGTACTTC

v_gene: TRBV28
j_gene: TRBJ1-2
abundance: NA
d_gene: NA
CDR3aa: CASSLSTHRLGYTF
CDR3nt: TGTGCCAGCAGTTTATCGACTCACAGACTGGGCTACACCTTC

v_gene: TRBV5-1
j_gene: TRBJ1-1
abundance: once
d_gene: NA
CDR3aa: CASSLPGPEAFF
CDR3nt: TGCGCCAGCAGCTTGCCAGGGCCTGAAGCTTTCTTT

v_gene: TRBV29-1
j_gene: TRBJ2-7
abundance: NA
d_gene: TRBD2
CDR3aa: CSVAAGGNEQYF
CDR3nt: TGCAGCGTTGCGGCGGGGGGTAACGAGCAGTACTTC

v_gene: TRBV5-4
j_gene: TRBJ1-1
abundance: once
d_gene: NA
CDR3aa: CASSQPRGMNTEAFF
CDR3nt: TGTGCCAGCAGTCAGCCCAGGGGCATGAACACTGAAGCTTTCTTT

v_gene: TRBV4-3
j_gene: TRBJ1-6
abundance: NA
d_gene: NA
CDR3aa: CASSQGLRDSPLHF
CDR3nt: TGCGCCAGCAGCCAGGGGCTGAGGGATTCACCCCTCCACTTT

v_gene: TRBV27
j_gene: TRBJ1-2
abundance: NA
d_gene: NA
CDR3aa: CASREFGQSRYGYTF
CDR3nt: TGTGCCAGCAGGGAGTTCGGGCAGTCTAGATATGGCTACACCTTC

v_gene: TRBV11-2
j_gene: TRBJ1-2
abundance: once
d_gene: TRBD1
CDR3aa: CASSHAFRGGLGYTF
CDR3nt: TGTGCCAGCAGCCATGCTTTCCGAGGGGGCCTTGGCTACACCTTC

v_gene: TRBV24-1
j_gene: TRBJ1-1
abundance: NA
d_gene: NA
CDR3aa: CATSDAVSTEAFF
CDR3nt: TGTGCCACCAGTGATGCAGTGTCCACTGAAGCTTTCTTT

v_gene: TRBV19
j_gene: TRBJ2-3
abundance: NA
d_gene: NA
CDR3aa: CASSIPAGVGTDTQYF
CDR3nt: TGTGCCAGTAGTATCCCCGCAGGGGTTGGCACAGATACGCAGTATTTT

v_gene: TRBV2
j_gene: TRBJ2-4
abundance: NA
d_gene: NA
CDR3aa: CASKYRGGGNIQYF
CDR3nt: TGTGCCAGCAAATACAGGGGAGGAGGGAACATTCAGTACTTC

v_gene: TRBV7-2
j_gene: TRBJ1-6
abundance: NA
d_gene: TRBD1
CDR3aa: CASSQRQGGNSPLHF
CDR3nt: TGTGCCAGCAGCCAAAGACAGGGGGGTAATTCACCCCTCCACTTT

v_gene: TRBV2
j_gene: TRBJ1-2
abundance: NA
d_gene: NA
CDR3aa: CASSEYRGVGYTF
CDR3nt: TGTGCCAGCAGTGAATATCGAGGGGTTGGCTACACCTTC

v_gene: TRBV14
j_gene: TRBJ1-1
abundance: NA
d_gene: NA
CDR3aa: CASRGGGSAEAFF
CDR3nt: TGTGCCAGCAGAGGAGGAGGCTCGGCTGAAGCTTTCTTT

v_gene: TRBV18
j_gene: TRBJ1-1
abundance: NA
d_gene: TRBD1
CDR3aa: CASSLRTGDETEAFF
CDR3nt: TGTGCCAGCTCACTCCGGACAGGGGACGAGACTGAAGCTTTCTTT

v_gene: TRBV5-6
j_gene: TRBJ2-3
abundance: NA
d_gene: NA
CDR3aa: CASSWAGAGYPTDTQYF
CDR3nt: TGTGCCAGCAGCTGGGCGGGCGCAGGGTACCCCACAGATACGCAGTATTTT

v_gene: TRBV18
j_gene: TRBJ1-6
abundance: NA
d_gene: TRBD1
CDR3aa: CASSQGQTNSPLHF
CDR3nt: TGTGCCAGCTCACAGGGACAGACAAATTCACCCCTCCACTTT

v_gene: TRBV6-5
j_gene: TRBJ1-1
abundance: NA
d_gene: NA
CDR3aa: CASSRPNTEAFF
CDR3nt: TGTGCCAGCAGTAGACCGAACACTGAAGCTTTCTTT

v_gene: TRBV18
j_gene: TRBJ2-7
abundance: NA
d_gene: NA
CDR3aa: CASSPHPYEQYF
CDR3nt: TGTGCCAGCTCACCACACCCCTACGAGCAGTACTTC

v_gene: TRBV5-6
j_gene: TRBJ2-1
abundance: NA
d_gene: TRBD1
CDR3aa: CASSRGVRTGEIQFF
CDR3nt: TGTGCCAGCAGCCGGGGGGTCCGGACAGGGGAGATTCAGTTCTTC

v_gene: TRBV6-6
j_gene: TRBJ1-2
abundance: NA
d_gene: NA
CDR3aa: CASSYSVGDSGYTF
CDR3nt: TGTGCCAGCAGTTACTCGGTAGGAGACTCCGGCTACACCTTC

v_gene: TRBV6-6
j_gene: TRBJ2-7
abundance: NA
d_gene: TRBD1
CDR3aa: CASSWGQEAHEQYF
CDR3nt: TGTGCCAGCAGCTGGGGACAGGAAGCCCACGAGCAGTACTTC

v_gene: TRBV9
j_gene: TRBJ1-6
abundance: NA
d_gene: NA
CDR3aa: CASSDRGGVSPLHF
CDR3nt: TGTGCCAGCAGCGACCGCGGGGGGGTGTCACCCCTCCACTTT

v_gene: TRBV3-1/TRBV3-2
j_gene: TRBJ2-1
abundance: NA
d_gene: NA
CDR3aa: CASSPLQRGYNEQFF
CDR3nt: TGTGCCAGCAGCCCACTACAGAGGGGGTACAATGAGCAGTTCTTC

v_gene: TRBV2
j_gene: TRBJ2-3
abundance: few
d_gene: TRBD2
CDR3aa: CASSEALAGDTDTQYF
CDR3nt: TGTGCCAGCAGTGAAGCGCTAGCGGGGGACACAGATACGCAGTATTTT

v_gene: TRBV5-1
j_gene: TRBJ2-2
abundance: NA
d_gene: NA
CDR3aa: CASSFPDRNTGELFF
CDR3nt: TGCGCCAGCAGCTTCCCAGACCGGAACACCGGGGAGCTGTTTTTT